The 17 T cell receptor beta chains below all came from one sample that was sequenced in a study of siplizumab effects on memory and regulatory T cells. TCRdb's table, derived via immunoSEQ multiplex PCR, lists solely in-frame clones and lacks some. Of 50,000 to 70,000 clones listed, 96% are singletons. The specimen sequenced was naive CD8+ T cells sorted from blood. The origin of the receptors is a human donor in good health.

This sequence joins TRBV9 and TRBJ1-2, with a tentative D call TRBD1 (5 bases). Germline assignment: CDR1 SGDLS and CDR2 YYNGEE. Trimming removed 0 bases from V and 7 bases from J, with 16 bases in between. This CDR3 has 15 residues. The CDR3 reads CASSVDQVPGPGYTF. CDR3 nucleotides: TGTGCCAGCAGCGTAGATCAGGTACCGGGGCCTGGCTACACCTTC.

The chain joins TRBV5-1 to TRBJ2-7; D gene unclear. Germline V gene lookup returns CDR1 SGHRS and CDR2 YFSETQ. The CDR3 has 15 residues. V was cut by 4 bases and J by 5 bases, with 19 bases left in between. Here the CDR3 reads CASSPSSGDVDEQYF. For the CDR3, the DNA is TGCGCCAGCAGCCCCTCAAGTGGAGACGTCGACGAGCAGTACTTC.

This chain joins TRBV6-4 and TRBJ2-5, with D uncertain. The J call could be wrong; TRBJ2-7 is a better fit for the DNA end. The CDR3 extends over 17 amino acids. CDR1 and CDR2 from the germline V gene are MRHNA and SNTAGT. The CDR3 DNA follows: TGTGCCAGCAGTTCCACTCAGACCGCGATTACCTTCTACGAGCAGTACTTC. It is translated as CASSSTQTAITFYEQYF.

The rearrangement joins TRBV25-1 to TRBJ1-2; D might be TRBD1 (6 bases). With 6 bases removed from V and 8 bases from J, the gap between germline ends came to 10 bases. This CDR3 has 11 residues. Germline V gene data show CDR1 as MGHDK and CDR2 as SYGVNS. In DNA, the CDR3 is TGTGCCAGCAGACAGGGTTACGGCTACACCTTC. Protein sequence: CASRQGYGYTF.

V is TRBV7-9 and J is TRBJ2-1; 11 positions agree with TRBD2. This CDR3 has 15 amino acids. V shed 1 base, J shed 4 bases, and the junction held 0 bases outside the gene matches. CDR1 is SEHNR, CDR2 FQNEAQ, per germline (reference sequence). CDR3 bases: TGTGCCAGCAGCTTAGGGACTAGCGGGTACAATGAGCAGTTCTTC. It codes for CASSLGTSGYNEQFF.

This clone has just one count. The rearrangement links TRBV9 to TRBJ2-7; 9 bases fit TRBD1. V lost 3 bases, J lost 4 bases, and 5 bases stayed unmatched. The CDR3 runs 14 residues. Germline V CDR1 and CDR2: SGDLS, YYNGEE. The CDR3, as DNA: TGTGCCAGCAGCGGGAGGACAGGGGATTACGAGCAGTACTTC. Protein product: CASSGRTGDYEQYF.

DNA for the CDR3: TGTGCCAGCACAGGACAGGCTACCGGACAAGAGACCCAGTACTTC. This translates into CASTGQATGQETQYF. J is TRBJ2-5 and V is TRBV7-9; 7 bases fit TRBD1. The ends lost 7 bases at V and 2 bases at J; junction bases unmatched: 10. CDR3 length equals 15 residues. The germline V gene encodes CDR1 SEHNR and CDR2 FQNEAQ (reference sequence).

The chain links TRBV19 to TRBJ2-5; possibly TRBD1 for D (6 bases). The CDR3 is 16 residues long. The germline CDR1 and CDR2 sequences are LNHDA and SQIVND (reference sequence). Trimming removed 5 bases from V and 0 bases from J, with 16 bases in between. CDR3 nucleotide sequence: TGTGCCAGTAGTTTCGTGCGGACAGAGTACCAAGAGACCCAGTACTTC. Encoded protein: CASSFVRTEYQETQYF.

The rearrangement joins TRBV2 to TRBJ1-1, with D perhaps TRBD1 (5 bases). Germline V lookup: CDR1 SNHLY, CDR2 FYNNEI. The ends were cut back, 6 bases at V and 8 bases at J, with 25 bases in the middle. The CDR3 spans 16 residues. For the CDR3, the DNA is TGTGCCAGCAGCCCGATGGGGCCCGACAGCCGAATGGAAGCTTTCTTT. This sequence encodes CASSPMGPDSRMEAFF.

V is TRBV9 and J is TRBJ1-4; D call uncertain. Germline V gene sequence: CDR1 SGDLS, CDR2 YYNGEE. With 0 bases removed from V and 8 bases from J, the gap between germline ends came to 11 bases. This CDR3 has 14 amino acids. CDR3 DNA sequence: TGTGCCAGCAGCGTAGGCGGAGAGAAAGAAAAACTGTTTTTT. This codes for CASSVGGEKEKLFF.

This chain's CDR3 is CASSLDGNSNQPQHF. CDR3 nucleotide sequence: TGCGCCAGCAGCTTGGACGGGAATAGCAATCAGCCCCAGCATTTT. The V call is TRBV5-1, the J call TRBJ1-5; D is uncertain. In germline, CDR1 is SGHRS, CDR2 YFSETQ. Between the trimmed V and J ends, which lost 0 bases and 0 bases, there was a span of 7 bases. There are 15 residues in the CDR3.

This clone showed up just once. This chain links TRBV5-5 with TRBJ1-2; D is ambiguous. Looked up from germline, CDR1 is SGHKS and CDR2 is YYEKEE (reference sequence). Trimming pared 1 base from V and 2 bases from J, leaving 18 bases between. The CDR3 sequence is 17 residues long. CDR3 DNA: TGTGCCAGCAGCTTGACAGAGAGCATCTCCCCGAACTATGGCTACACCTTC. This sequence encodes CASSLTESISPNYGYTF.

This clone was detected only once. This sequence joins TRBV5-1 and TRBJ1-3, with a tentative D call TRBD1 (5 bases). Trimming pared 4 bases from V and 6 bases from J, leaving 14 bases between. Germline V gene sequence: CDR1 SGHRS, CDR2 YFSETQ. The CDR3 is 14 residues long. The CDR3 sequence: CASSQEGTQNTIYF. CDR3 nucleotide sequence: TGCGCCAGCAGCCAAGAGGGGACTCAAAACACCATATATTTT.

This chain uses TRBV11-2 with TRBJ2-5; D assignment may be TRBD1 or TRBD2 (5 bases each). The CDR3 is 15 amino acids. Between the trimmed V and J ends, which lost 5 bases and 6 bases, there was a span of 19 bases. CDR1 and CDR2 from the germline V gene are SGHAT and FQNNGV. The DNA for the CDR3 is TGTGCCAGCAGCGGGACGTGGCAGGGAATTCAGACCCAGTACTTC. Translation gives CASSGTWQGIQTQYF.

This chain joins TRBV7-6 and TRBJ2-3; tentatively, D is TRBD1 (6 bases). V dropped 3 bases and J dropped 6 bases, with 10 bases sitting between them. CDR1 and CDR2 from the germline V gene are SGHVS and FNYEAQ. CDR3 size: 13 residues. The CDR3 DNA reads TGTGCCAGCAGCTTGGCAGGGGCGGATACGCAGTATTTT. It codes for CASSLAGADTQYF.

The chain employs TRBV6-5 and TRBJ1-2, with D hard to call. The V gene's germline CDR1 is MNHEY and CDR2 SVGAGI. CDR3 length: 14 residues. Trimming shortened V by 2 bases and J by 4 bases, and 11 bases separated the two germline ends. The CDR3 sequence: CASSYVDGLYGYTF. The CDR3 bases are TGTGCCAGCAGTTACGTGGACGGACTCTATGGCTACACCTTC.

The CDR3 sequence is CASSPSGFYNEQFF. The CDR3 DNA follows: TGTGCCAGCAGCCCTAGCGGGTTCTACAATGAGCAGTTCTTC. The V and J genes are TRBV11-3 and TRBJ2-1, with 8 bases lining up with TRBD2. The CDR3 is 14 amino acids. J was trimmed by 3 bases and V by 5 bases; bases with no gene match: 3. Germline loops: CDR1 SGHNT, CDR2 YENEEA. Complete variable domain (other parts from reference TRBV11-3 and TRBJ2-1): EAGVVQSPRYKIIEKKQPVAFWCNPISGHNTLYWYLQNLGQGPELLIRYENEEAVDDSQLPKDRFSAERLKGVDSTLKIQPAELGDSAVYLCASSPSGFYNEQFFGPGTRLTVL.